This TCR beta chain stems from a study of blood T cells in healthy people across ages. The V end lost 4 bases, the J end lost 2 bases, and 14 bases lay between the germline ends. Per germline, CDR1 LGHDT and CDR2 YNNKEL (reference sequence). CDR3 length: 15 residues. It was with a sample-barcoded 5' primer and a J-beta primer mix that a second PCR of roughly 7 to 12 cycles was run. MiXCR, run by TCRdb on the 5' RACE reads, gives a single entry per CDR3 protein. The sample lists about 640,000 distinct CDR3 sequences, 58% occurring once. The clonotype was recovered from a man aged 60 to 75 in good health. The V gene is TRBV3-1, the J gene TRBJ1-2; D is undetermined. What was sequenced was blood. Here the CDR3 reads CASSPRKGGNYGYTF. In DNA, the CDR3 is TGTGCCAGCAGCCCCCGGAAGGGCGGGAACTATGGCTACACCTTC.